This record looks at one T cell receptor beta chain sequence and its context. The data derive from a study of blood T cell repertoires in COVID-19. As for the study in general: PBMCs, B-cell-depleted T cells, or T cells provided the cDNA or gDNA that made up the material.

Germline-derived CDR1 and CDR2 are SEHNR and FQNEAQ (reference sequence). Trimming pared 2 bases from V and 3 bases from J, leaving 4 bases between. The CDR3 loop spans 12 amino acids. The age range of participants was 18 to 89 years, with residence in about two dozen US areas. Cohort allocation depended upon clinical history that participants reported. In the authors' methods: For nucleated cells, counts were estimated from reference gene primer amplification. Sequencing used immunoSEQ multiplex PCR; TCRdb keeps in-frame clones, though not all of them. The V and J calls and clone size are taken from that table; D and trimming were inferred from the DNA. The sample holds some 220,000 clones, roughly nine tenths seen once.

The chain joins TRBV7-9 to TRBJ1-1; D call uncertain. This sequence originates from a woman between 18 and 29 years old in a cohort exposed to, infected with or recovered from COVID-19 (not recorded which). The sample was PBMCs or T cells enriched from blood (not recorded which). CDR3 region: CASSLSDTEAFF. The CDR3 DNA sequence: TGTGCCAGCAGCTTATCCGACACTGAAGCTTTCTTT.